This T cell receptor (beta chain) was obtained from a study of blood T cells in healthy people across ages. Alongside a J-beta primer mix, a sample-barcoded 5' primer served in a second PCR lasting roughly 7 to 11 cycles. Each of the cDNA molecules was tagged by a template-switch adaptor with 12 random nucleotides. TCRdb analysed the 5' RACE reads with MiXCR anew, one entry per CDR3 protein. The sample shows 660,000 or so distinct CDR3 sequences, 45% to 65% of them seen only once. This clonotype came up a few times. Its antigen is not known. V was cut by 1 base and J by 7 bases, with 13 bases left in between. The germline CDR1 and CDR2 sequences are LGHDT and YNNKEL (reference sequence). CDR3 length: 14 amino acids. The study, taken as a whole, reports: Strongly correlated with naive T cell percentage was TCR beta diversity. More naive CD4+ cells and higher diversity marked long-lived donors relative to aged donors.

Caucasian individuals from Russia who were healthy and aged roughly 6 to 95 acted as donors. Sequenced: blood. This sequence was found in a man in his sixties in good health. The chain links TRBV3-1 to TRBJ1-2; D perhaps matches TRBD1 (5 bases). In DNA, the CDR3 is TGTGCCAGCAGCCAAGGAGGGGCCAGGGTTGGCTACACCTTC. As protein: CASSQGGARVGYTF.